This TCR beta chain was documented in a study of OX40 agonist ivuxolimab in advanced cancers. Study information: A history of anti-PD-1, anti-PD-L1 or anti-CTLA-4 therapy was acceptable, and approximately 40% had some.

Generated by immunoSEQ multiplex PCR, the TCRdb table keeps only in-frame clones and is missing some. Among more than 45,000 clones listed, 86% were seen once. With baseline, cycle 4 day 1, and cycle 7 day 1 as timepoints, blood was sampled. The source is an adult with an advanced solid tumor such as melanoma, head and neck, liver or kidney cancer. The source was CD4+ or CD8+ T cells sorted from blood, collected in a trial of the OX40 agonist ivuxolimab.

CDR3 bases: TGTGCCAGCAGCCCCCCAGGCACAGATACGCAGTATTTT. Translated, it gives CASSPPGTDTQYF. The V gene is TRBV11-3, the J gene TRBJ2-3; D uncertain. Germline V gives CDR1 SGHNT, CDR2 YENEEA. Trimming removed 5 bases from V and 1 base from J, with 7 bases in between. The CDR3 runs 13 residues. The full variable domain, in which reference TRBV11-3 and TRBJ2-3 provide the parts outside the CDR3, is EAGVVQSPRYKIIEKKQPVAFWCNPISGHNTLYWYLQNLGQGPELLIRYENEEAVDDSQLPKDRFSAERLKGVDSTLKIQPAELGDSAVYLCASSPPGTDTQYFGPGTRLTVL.